The T cell receptor (beta chain) described here comes from a study of CD8+CD57+ T cells in acquired aplastic anemia. V lost 2 bases to trimming and J lost 2 bases, with 13 bases between them. CDR1 is SGHRS and CDR2 is YFSETQ in the germline V gene. The CDR3 has 15 amino acids. The use of genomic DNA as template underpinned the TCR beta VDJ and CDR3 profiling. TCRdb itself ran the reads through MiXCR, one entry per CDR3 protein. Of 300,000 or so distinct CDR3 sequences in the sample, 45% to 70% were seen once. This TCR was recovered from a human donor with severe aplastic anemia or a healthy control (not recorded which). The chain carries TRBV5-1 and TRBJ2-5, with D possibly TRBD1 on 6 matching bases. Sequencing was carried out using sorted CD4+, CD8+, or CD8+CD57+ T cells (not recorded which) from PBMCs. The CDR3 loop is CASSLQGLQQETQYF. CDR3 DNA sequence: TGCGCCAGCAGCTTACAGGGTTTACAACAAGAGACCCAGTACTTC. The whole variable domain, remainder taken from reference TRBV5-1 and TRBJ2-5, is KAGVTQTPRYLIKTRGQQVTLSCSPISGHRSVSWYQQTPGQGLQFLFEYFSETQRNKGNFPGRFSGRQFSNSRSEMNVSTLELGDSALYLCASSLQGLQQETQYFGPGTRLLVL.